This is a list of T cell receptor beta chains from one sample in a study of cytomegalovirus exposure and HLA in healthy donors. Only in-frame clones appear in the TCRdb table, and some are missing; sequencing was by immunoSEQ multiplex PCR. The sample lists about 160,000 clones, more than 80% seen once, with around 13% in the top ten. Sequenced material: PBMCs. The receptor set was obtained from a woman between 45 and 65 years old in good health and CMV-seronegative. The CDR3 runs from the conserved cysteine through the conserved F or W. D genes are given only for firm matches. Clone size is stated in some rows and not others, as once, few, many or a class when expanded.

V: TRBV27
J: TRBJ1-1
size: NA
D: NA
CDR3: CASSSGGREAFF
DNA: TGTGCCAGCAGCTCGGGGGGGCGAGAAGCTTTCTTT

V: TRBV7-6
J: TRBJ2-1
size: NA
D: NA
CDR3: CASSIQGDNEQFF
DNA: TGTGCCAGCAGCATACAAGGGGACAATGAGCAGTTCTTC

V: TRBV13
J: TRBJ1-4
size: once
D: NA
CDR3: CASSYRGSNEKLFF
DNA: TGTGCCAGCAGCTATCGGGGTTCTAATGAAAAACTGTTTTTT

V: TRBV9
J: TRBJ1-3
size: NA
D: TRBD1
CDR3: CASSPTGDSGNTIYF
DNA: TGTGCCAGCAGCCCAACAGGGGACTCTGGAAACACCATATATTTT

V: TRBV14
J: TRBJ2-7
size: NA
D: NA
CDR3: CASSQSHEQYF
DNA: TGTGCCAGCAGCCAATCCCACGAGCAGTACTTC

V: TRBV29-1
J: TRBJ2-7
size: once
D: TRBD1
CDR3: CSVRQGAGYEQYF
DNA: TGCAGCGTCAGACAGGGGGCCGGGTACGAGCAGTACTTC

V: TRBV6-5
J: TRBJ2-3
size: NA
D: TRBD1
CDR3: CASSRGQGRTDTQYF
DNA: TGTGCCAGCAGCCGGGGACAGGGCCGCACAGATACGCAGTATTTT

V: TRBV5-1
J: TRBJ2-3
size: NA
D: NA
CDR3: CASSATGSSSTDTQYF
DNA: TGCGCCAGCAGCGCTACAGGGTCCTCTAGCACAGATACGCAGTATTTT

V: TRBV6-5
J: TRBJ1-4
size: NA
D: NA
CDR3: CASNRSATNEKLFF
DNA: TGTGCCAGCAATCGCAGTGCAACTAATGAAAAACTGTTTTTT

V: TRBV7-9
J: TRBJ1-1
size: NA
D: NA
CDR3: CSSSLRGTEAFF
DNA: TGTTCCAGCAGCTTAAGGGGGACTGAAGCTTTCTTT

V: TRBV5-4
J: TRBJ1-3
size: few
D: NA
CDR3: CASSLSEGSGNTIYF
DNA: TGTGCCAGCAGCCTTAGTGAGGGATCTGGAAACACCATATATTTT

V: TRBV4-3
J: TRBJ1-4
size: NA
D: NA
CDR3: CASSQEGQSGLFF
DNA: TGCGCCAGCAGCCAAGAGGGGCAATCTGGACTGTTTTTT

V: TRBV7-9
J: TRBJ1-6
size: NA
D: NA
CDR3: CASSLRGIPGNSPLHF
DNA: TGTGCCAGCAGCTTAAGGGGGATCCCCGGTAATTCACCCCTCCACTTT

V: TRBV7-2
J: TRBJ2-1
size: NA
D: TRBD2
CDR3: CASSSESSGTYNEQFF
DNA: TGTGCCAGCAGCTCCGAATCTAGCGGTACCTACAATGAGCAGTTCTTC

V: TRBV5-4
J: TRBJ1-2
size: NA
D: TRBD1
CDR3: CASSSAGQGGFGYTF
DNA: TGTGCCAGCAGCTCCGCGGGACAGGGAGGTTTCGGCTACACCTTC

V: TRBV5-4
J: TRBJ2-1
size: NA
D: NA
CDR3: CASSLEGSVYNEQFF
DNA: TGTGCCAGCAGCTTGGAGGGGTCAGTATACAATGAGCAGTTCTTC

V: TRBV27
J: TRBJ2-2
size: NA
D: TRBD2
CDR3: CASSPLAGGATGELFF
DNA: TGTGCCAGCAGTCCTCTGGCGGGGGGGGCCACCGGGGAGCTGTTTTTT

V: TRBV27
J: TRBJ2-7
size: NA
D: TRBD2
CDR3: CASSSPGLGSYEQYF
DNA: TGTGCCAGCAGTTCGCCGGGACTAGGATCCTACGAGCAGTACTTC

V: TRBV6-1
J: TRBJ2-7
size: NA
D: TRBD1
CDR3: CAGSLTGGANHEQYF
DNA: TGTGCCGGGTCTTTGACAGGGGGCGCGAACCACGAGCAGTACTTC

V: TRBV6-1
J: TRBJ1-6
size: NA
D: NA
CDR3: CASSKQTAYNSPLHF
DNA: TGTGCCAGCAGTAAACAGACAGCCTATAATTCACCCCTCCACTTT

V: TRBV6-5
J: TRBJ1-3
size: NA
D: TRBD1
CDR3: CATKGAPGNTIYF
DNA: TGTGCCACCAAGGGGGCACCTGGAAACACCATATATTTT

V: TRBV15
J: TRBJ1-2
size: NA
D: NA
CDR3: CATSRGGTDYGYTF
DNA: TGTGCCACCAGCAGAGGGGGCACGGACTATGGCTACACCTTC

V: TRBV4-1
J: TRBJ2-1
size: NA
D: TRBD1
CDR3: CASSYGQGVNEQFF
DNA: TGCGCCAGCAGCTACGGACAGGGGGTCAATGAGCAGTTCTTC

V: TRBV30
J: TRBJ2-2
size: NA
D: TRBD1
CDR3: CAWKPDRDNTGELFF
DNA: TGTGCCTGGAAACCCGACAGGGACAACACCGGGGAGCTGTTTTTT

V: TRBV4-1
J: TRBJ2-7
size: few
D: TRBD2
CDR3: CASSQSIGGTTLSYEQYF
DNA: TGCGCCAGCAGCCAGTCCATCGGGGGGACGACCCTCTCCTACGAGCAGTACTTC

V: TRBV9
J: TRBJ1-6
size: NA
D: NA
CDR3: CASSANSKSYNSPLHF
DNA: TGTGCCAGCAGCGCCAACAGTAAGAGCTATAATTCACCCCTCCACTTT

V: TRBV11-1
J: TRBJ1-3
size: NA
D: NA
CDR3: CASSYASEARGNTIYF
DNA: TGTGCCAGCAGCTATGCCTCTGAGGCGAGGGGAAACACCATATATTTT

V: TRBV19
J: TRBJ2-7
size: NA
D: NA
CDR3: CASSLGSGSSYEQYF
DNA: TGTGCCAGTAGCCTTGGGTCCGGGAGCTCCTACGAGCAGTACTTC

V: TRBV5-1
J: TRBJ2-5
size: NA
D: NA
CDR3: CASSASMGIQETQYF
DNA: TGCGCCAGCTCTGCCTCCATGGGCATCCAAGAGACCCAGTACTTC

V: TRBV9
J: TRBJ1-2
size: NA
D: TRBD1
CDR3: CASDGQGASGYGYTF
DNA: TGTGCCAGCGACGGACAGGGGGCATCAGGGTATGGCTACACCTTC

V: TRBV7-9
J: TRBJ1-5
size: NA
D: TRBD1
CDR3: CASSRQGAGNQPQHF
DNA: TGTGCCAGCAGCAGACAGGGGGCGGGGAATCAGCCCCAGCATTTT

V: TRBV9
J: TRBJ1-1
size: NA
D: TRBD1
CDR3: CASSPPRRTGVTEAFF
DNA: TGTGCCAGCAGCCCGCCACGAAGGACAGGGGTCACTGAAGCTTTCTTT

V: TRBV9
J: TRBJ1-2
size: once
D: NA
CDR3: CASSVDQQGTLGYTF
DNA: TGTGCCAGCAGCGTAGACCAGCAGGGAACTTTGGGCTACACCTTC

V: TRBV18
J: TRBJ2-2
size: NA
D: TRBD2
CDR3: CASSLTGTSDGELFF
DNA: TGTGCCAGCTCACTTACCGGGACTAGCGACGGGGAGCTGTTTTTT

V: TRBV16
J: TRBJ1-1
size: NA
D: NA
CDR3: CASSQSKQGWAEAFF
DNA: TGTGCCAGCAGCCAATCGAAACAGGGCTGGGCTGAAGCTTTCTTT

V: TRBV9
J: TRBJ2-1
size: once
D: NA
CDR3: CASSAFPGSSYNEQFF
DNA: TGTGCCAGCAGCGCCTTCCCGGGGAGCTCCTACAATGAGCAGTTCTTC

V: TRBV2
J: TRBJ2-5
size: NA
D: NA
CDR3: CASSARVQETQYF
DNA: TGTGCCAGCAGTGCGCGGGTACAAGAGACCCAGTACTTC

V: TRBV2
J: TRBJ1-1
size: NA
D: NA
CDR3: CASSVGTTEAFF
DNA: TGTGCCAGCAGTGTCGGTACCACTGAAGCTTTCTTT

V: TRBV6-4
J: TRBJ2-1
size: NA
D: TRBD2
CDR3: CASSDSGTGNEQFF
DNA: TGTGCCAGCAGTGACAGCGGGACTGGGAATGAGCAGTTCTTC

V: TRBV11-3
J: TRBJ2-1
size: once
D: TRBD2
CDR3: CASSLSRASGTPEQFF
DNA: TGTGCCAGCAGCTTAAGTAGGGCTAGCGGGACGCCGGAGCAGTTCTTC

V: TRBV4-2
J: TRBJ2-7
size: NA
D: TRBD2
CDR3: CASSPMAGEILEVNEQYF
DNA: TGTGCCAGCAGCCCCATGGCGGGAGAAATATTAGAAGTCAACGAGCAGTACTTC

V: TRBV11-3
J: TRBJ2-2
size: NA
D: NA
CDR3: CASSDGRGRGGELFF
DNA: TGTGCCAGCAGCGACGGCCGGGGTCGGGGCGGGGAGCTGTTTTTT

V: TRBV4-3
J: TRBJ2-7
size: NA
D: TRBD1
CDR3: CASSHSTGTGFHEQYF
DNA: TGCGCCAGCAGCCACTCCACCGGGACAGGGTTCCACGAGCAGTACTTC

V: TRBV9
J: TRBJ2-7
size: once
D: NA
CDR3: CASSLRNPGTETSYEQYF
DNA: TGTGCCAGCAGTTTACGTAACCCCGGGACTGAGACCTCCTACGAGCAGTACTTC

V: TRBV29-1
J: TRBJ2-1
size: NA
D: TRBD2
CDR3: CSVVTSANNEQFF
DNA: TGCAGCGTTGTGACTAGCGCCAATAATGAGCAGTTCTTC

V: TRBV4-2
J: TRBJ1-2
size: medium-sized
D: NA
CDR3: CASSQDSDGYTF
DNA: TGTGCCAGCAGCCAAGACTCCGATGGCTACACCTTC

V: TRBV7-2
J: TRBJ2-1
size: NA
D: TRBD2
CDR3: CASRAAGGPYNEQFF
DNA: TGTGCCAGCAGGGCCGCGGGAGGGCCCTACAATGAGCAGTTCTTC

V: TRBV7-2
J: TRBJ2-5
size: NA
D: NA
CDR3: CASSLGLGVETQYF
DNA: TGTGCCAGCAGCTTGGGACTGGGGGTCGAGACCCAGTACTTC

V: TRBV28
J: TRBJ1-2
size: NA
D: NA
CDR3: CASSLKTVYGYTF
DNA: TGTGCCAGCAGTTTGAAGACAGTGTATGGCTACACCTTC

V: TRBV5-6
J: TRBJ1-2
size: NA
D: NA
CDR3: CASSFWGDYGYTF
DNA: TGTGCCAGCAGCTTCTGGGGGGACTATGGCTACACCTTC

V: TRBV10-3
J: TRBJ2-5
size: NA
D: TRBD2
CDR3: CAISGGTSGGQETQYF
DNA: TGTGCCATCAGTGGGGGGACTAGCGGGGGCCAAGAGACCCAGTACTTC

V: TRBV9
J: TRBJ2-1
size: NA
D: NA
CDR3: CASSAWTGNNEQFF
DNA: TGTGCCAGCAGCGCCTGGACTGGAAACAATGAGCAGTTCTTC

V: TRBV7-9
J: TRBJ1-1
size: few
D: TRBD1
CDR3: CASSSTTGANTEAFF
DNA: TGTGCCAGCAGCTCCACGACAGGGGCGAACACTGAAGCTTTCTTT